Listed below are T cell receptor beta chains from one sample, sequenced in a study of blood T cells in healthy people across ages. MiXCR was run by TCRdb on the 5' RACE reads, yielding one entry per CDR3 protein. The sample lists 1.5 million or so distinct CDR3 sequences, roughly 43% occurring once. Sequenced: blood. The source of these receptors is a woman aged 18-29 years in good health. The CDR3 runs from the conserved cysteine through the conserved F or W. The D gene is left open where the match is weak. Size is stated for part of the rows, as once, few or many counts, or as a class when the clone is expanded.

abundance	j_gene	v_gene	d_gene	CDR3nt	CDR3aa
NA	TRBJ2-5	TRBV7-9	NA	TGTGCCAGCAGCTTAGCCGCCGAGGACATCCAAGAGACCCAGTACTTC	CASSLAAEDIQETQYF
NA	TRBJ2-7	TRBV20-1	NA	TGCAGTGCTAGGTCAGGACCAGGGGCCTACAATGAGCAGTACTTC	CSARSGPGAYNEQYF
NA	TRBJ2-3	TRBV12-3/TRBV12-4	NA	TGTGCCAGCAGTTTAGCGCTATCCGAAATGGCGCAGTATTTT	CASSLALSEMAQYF
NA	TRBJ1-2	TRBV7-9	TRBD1	TGTGCCAGCAGCTTAGCGACAGGGGTGAGAGGCTACACCTTC	CASSLATGVRGYTF
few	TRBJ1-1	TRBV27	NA	TGTGCCAGCAGTCAGACAGCGGGCATGAACACTGAAGCTTTCTTT	CASSQTAGMNTEAFF
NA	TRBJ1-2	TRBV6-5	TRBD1	TGTGCCAGCAGTTCCAGGCCGGGACAGGGTTCCGATGGCTACACCTTC	CASSSRPGQGSDGYTF
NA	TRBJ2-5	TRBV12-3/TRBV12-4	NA	TGTGCCAGCAGTTTAGCGCCTGGGGGCCTCTCCCGGTACCAAGAGACCCAGTACTTC	CASSLAPGGLSRYQETQYF
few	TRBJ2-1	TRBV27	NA	TGTGCCAGCCATCCGAACAGGGTTATGAAATCCAATGAGCAGTTCTTC	CASHPNRVMKSNEQFF
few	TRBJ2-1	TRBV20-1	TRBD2	TGCAGTGCAAGCGGGGGGGCTGACTACAATGAGCAGTTCTTC	CSASGGADYNEQFF
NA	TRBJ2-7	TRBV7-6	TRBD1	TGTGCCAGCAGCTCCGGACGGACAGGGGTCTTTGAGGAGCAGTACTTC	CASSSGRTGVFEEQYF
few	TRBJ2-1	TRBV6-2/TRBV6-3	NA	TGTGCCAGTGACAGCAGCTACAATGAGCAGTTCTTC	CASDSSYNEQFF
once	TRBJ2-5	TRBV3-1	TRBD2	TGTGCCAGCAGCCAAGATCTGCGACTAGCGGGGGGAGAGACCCAGTACTTC	CASSQDLRLAGGETQYF
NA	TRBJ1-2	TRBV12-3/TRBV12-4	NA	TGTGCCAGCAGTTTTGATCAGGGTGGTGGCTACACCTTC	CASSFDQGGGYTF
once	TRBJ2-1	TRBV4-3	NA	TGCGCCAGCAGCCAAGAAACCACTATCTACATTGAGCAGTTCTTC	CASSQETTIYIEQFF
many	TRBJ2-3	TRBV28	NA	TGTGCCAGCAGGCGCGGCACAGATACGCAGTATTTT	CASRRGTDTQYF
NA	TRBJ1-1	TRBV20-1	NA	TGCAGTGCTATTTTAGGGGGGGACACTGAAGCTTTCTTT	CSAILGGDTEAFF
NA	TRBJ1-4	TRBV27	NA	TGTGCCAGCAGTCCCAGGGTCGGGCTTACAACTAATGAAAAACTGTTTTTT	CASSPRVGLTTNEKLFF
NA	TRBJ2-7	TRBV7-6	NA	TGTGCCAGCAGCTCAAGCGTACACTCAAGCTCCTACGAGCAGTACTTC	CASSSSVHSSSYEQYF
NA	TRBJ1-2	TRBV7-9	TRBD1	TGTGCCAGCAGCTCCCGGACAGGGGAAAATGGCTACACCTTC	CASSSRTGENGYTF
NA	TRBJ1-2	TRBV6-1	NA	TGTGCCAGCAGTGTAGAACCCGACTATGGCTACACCTTC	CASSVEPDYGYTF
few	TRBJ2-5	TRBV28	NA	TGTGCCAGCAACCCCCCCGGTGAGACCCAGTACTTC	CASNPPGETQYF
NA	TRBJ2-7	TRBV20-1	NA	TGCAGTGCTAGAATTGACCGCTCCTTGGAATACGAGCAGTACTTC	CSARIDRSLEYEQYF
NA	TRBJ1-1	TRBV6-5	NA	TGTGCCAGCAGTTACTTGGCTGGGCCGGACACTGAAGCTTTCTTT	CASSYLAGPDTEAFF
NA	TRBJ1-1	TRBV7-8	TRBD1	TGTGCCAGCAGCCACGGACAGGGCTGGGCTGAAGCTTTCTTT	CASSHGQGWAEAFF
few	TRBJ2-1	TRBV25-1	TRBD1	TGTGCCAGCAAACAGGGGAATGAGCAGTTCTTC	CASKQGNEQFF